Following are 4 T cell receptor beta chains from one sample sequenced in a study of blood T cell repertoires in COVID-19. Only in-frame clones appear in the TCRdb table, and some are missing; sequencing was by immunoSEQ multiplex PCR. The sample includes 200,000 to 250,000 clones, around 87% of them seen just once. The sequencing sample was made of PBMCs or T cells enriched from blood (not recorded which). These TCRs come from a man aged 25 to 45 who had been exposed to COVID-19.

The chain is built from TRBV7-9 and TRBJ2-7, with 8 bases lining up with TRBD2. The CDR3 is made up of 15 amino acids. J gave up 5 bases and V 5 bases, and 11 bases lay outside the gene matches. From germline, CDR1 is SEHNR and CDR2 FQNEAQ (reference sequence). The CDR3 loop reads CASSPGLAGPHEQYF. The CDR3 DNA reads as TGTGCCAGCAGCCCGGGGCTAGCGGGTCCCCACGAGCAGTACTTC.

V is TRBV4-1 and J is TRBJ1-2, with D uncertain. Trimming left V 0 bases short and J 4 bases short, with 9 bases between. The CDR3 length is 14 residues. CDR1 is MGHRA, CDR2 YSYEKL, per germline. The CDR3: CASSQDSSLYGYTF. For the CDR3, the DNA is TGCGCCAGCAGCCAAGACTCCTCACTCTATGGCTACACCTTC.

The chain uses TRBV3-1 (or the pseudogene TRBV3-2) and TRBJ1-2, with unresolved D. Per the germline V gene, CDR1 is LGHDT and CDR2 is YNNKEL (reference sequence). CDR3 length: 14 residues. V lost 4 bases and J lost 4, with 13 bases in between. CDR3 region: CASSPRSVSYGYTF. Written as DNA, the CDR3 is TGTGCCAGCAGCCCCCGGAGTGTCTCCTATGGCTACACCTTC.

The rearrangement links TRBV13 to TRBJ2-7; D possibly corresponds to TRBD2 (6 bases). The CDR3 has 16 amino acids. Germline values: CDR1 PRHDT, CDR2 FYEKMQ (reference sequence). The ends were cut back, 3 bases at V and 3 bases at J, with 18 bases in the middle. The CDR3 spells CASSLPGTVGGYEQYF. The CDR3 DNA sequence: TGTGCCAGCAGCTTGCCCGGGACCGTCGGGGGCTACGAGCAGTACTTC.